This T cell receptor beta chain was observed in a study of T cells after yellow fever vaccination (dated by TCRdb to the late 2010s). Describing the broader study: The SMART-Seq v4 Ultra Low Input RNA kit was used to prepare libraries from fractions with low cell numbers. To follow T-cell clones before and after both primary and booster YFV17D yellow fever vaccination, bulk TCR alpha and beta repertoires underwent longitudinal sequencing. Two healthy male donors, one aged 18 to 30 and one aged 30 to 40 years, made up the cohort. Blood samples were taken at several timepoints before and after primary and secondary immunization, and bulk PBMC replicates and cell subsets were isolated. What the work shows at the level of the full study, not this receptor alone: Most clones expanded after primary vaccination (around 96% of CD4 and 88% of CD8) were re-detected after the booster, suggesting that broad memory maintenance occurred. Compared with the primary T-cell response, the secondary T-cell response was faster but weaker, reaching its peak on day 5 rather than on day 15. A small fraction of clonotypes appeared in both the CD4 and CD8 compartments, likely as a result of convergent recombination. Because the study included only two donors, the extent to which the findings can be generalized is limited. Because abundant contaminating clonotypes from the bulk population could be contained in FACS-sorted repertoires, computational filtering was required.

TCRdb lists the instrument as Illumina NovaSeq 6000. TCR cDNA was made using 5'RACE template switching, a step that added a universal primer site and unique molecular identifiers. Priming for cDNA synthesis came from both the TCR alpha and TCR beta constant segments. Library amplification involved two PCR steps, and the second step added sample barcodes and sequencing adapters. Sequencing of the libraries was done on either Illumina HiSeq 2500 (2x100 bp) or NovaSeq (2x150 bp). The source study handled its data this way. MIGEC was used to demultiplex reads and collapse the reads into UMI consensus sequences, and MiXCR was used for V(D)J alignment. Vaccine-responding clonotypes were identified with edgeR using replicate PBMC samples, with FDR below 0.01 and a log2 fold change above 5 up to day 15 being required. CD4 or CD8 identity was assigned to each bulk clonotype according to whether the clonotype was present at higher abundance in the sequenced CD4 repertoire or the sequenced CD8 repertoire. Clones were called with MiXCR by TCRdb after fastp trimmed the public reads at Q25, and only in-frame beta chains were retained. Every CDR3 protein is listed once, alongside the most common genes and DNA of its rows. In this record, the V and J calls reflect TCRdb's handling and not the investigators' own analysis. In all, the sample holds just over 250,000 distinct CDR3 sequences, and roughly 5.2% of those were seen once. The ten largest clonotypes hold less than 3.5% of the sample.

The CDR3 has 12 amino acids, counting the end cysteine and valine. Here the CDR3 DNA is all that survives: 36 bases in frame from base 1. CDR1 and CDR2, per the germline V gene, are LGHNA and YSLEER. This sample's treatment or condition label indicates: live attenuated yellow fever vaccine strain. A standard Ficoll-Paque protocol was used to isolate PBMCs from peripheral blood. Dynabeads CD4 and CD8 positive selection kits were used to isolate the CD4 and CD8 T-cell fractions. TriZol was used to extract RNA from bulk PBMCs, from CD4 and CD8 fractions, and from dextramer-positive and dextramer-negative fractions. This clonotype appeared many times. Its antigen specificity is not known. Per-nucleotide qualities are absent, and no much larger clonotype sits a single base away.

The TCR sequence derives from a man aged 18-30 years who received the YFV17D yellow fever vaccine. The sample here was CD4+ T cells sorted from PBMCs, taken on the day of the yellow fever booster vaccination. The chain was built from TRBV4-3 and TRBJ2-7; the D gene identity is not certain. CDR3 protein: CASSQDRTGKAV. The DNA sequence is given as TGCGCCAGCAGCCAAGATCGGACCGGAAAGGCCGTC.